A selection of T cell receptor beta chains follows, all from one sample in a study of blood T cell repertoires in COVID-19. Repertoires were generated with immunoSEQ multiplex PCR, while TCRdb's copy carries only in-frame clones and drops some. The sample lists 85,000 or so clones; 70% to 90% were seen once. The material sequenced was peripheral blood. The origin of the receptors is a man aged 50 or older with active or convalescent COVID-19. CDR3s include the opening cysteine and the closing phenylalanine or tryptophan. The D gene is left open where the match is weak. Clone sizes are given selectively: once, few, many, or a class where the clone is expanded.

13	-	-	TRBJ2-7	TRBV4-1	CASSQLRSYEQYF	TGCGCCAGCAGCCAGCTCAGGTCCTACGAGCAGTACTTC
15	-	-	TRBJ2-5	TRBV2	CASRVGQFGRETQYF	TGTGCCAGCAGAGTCGGACAGTTCGGAAGGGAGACCCAGTACTTC
16	TRBD2	-	TRBJ2-3	TRBV7-2	CASSLNVAGRADTQYF	TGTGCCAGCAGCTTAAATGTAGCGGGGAGAGCAGATACGCAGTATTTT
17	-	few	TRBJ1-4	TRBV29-1	CSVESSEVGSTNEKLFF	TGCAGCGTTGAGTCTTCGGAGGTGGGGTCAACTAATGAAAAACTGTTTTTT
17	-	once	TRBJ1-2	TRBV9	CASSVATGGQTGYGYTF	TGTGCCAGCAGCGTAGCTACGGGGGGGCAGACCGGCTATGGCTACACCTTC
13	-	-	TRBJ1-5	TRBV12-3/TRBV12-4	CASSFGRSSPQHF	TGTGCCAGCAGTTTCGGCAGGTCATCGCCCCAGCATTTT
13	-	-	TRBJ2-7	TRBV5-1	CASRVQGTNEQYF	TGCGCCAGCAGAGTACAGGGTACGAACGAGCAGTACTTC
16	TRBD2	few	TRBJ2-7	TRBV5-1	CASSSKVAGGSYEQYF	TGCGCCAGCAGCTCAAAAGTAGCGGGAGGTTCCTACGAGCAGTACTTC
14	TRBD1	-	TRBJ1-1	TRBV7-8	CASSLLQGWTEAFF	TGTGCCAGCAGTTTATTACAGGGGTGGACTGAAGCTTTCTTT
17	-	few	TRBJ1-6	TRBV15	CATSRARAEWRAPPLHF	TGTGCCACCAGCAGAGCGAGGGCTGAGTGGAGGGCACCACCCCTCCACTTT
15	-	-	TRBJ2-3	TRBV11-2	CASSLEGGYTDTQYF	TGTGCCAGCAGCTTAGAAGGCGGGTACACAGATACGCAGTATTTT
14	TRBD2	-	TRBJ2-1	TRBV7-9	CASSFTSGRNEQFF	TGTGCCAGCAGCTTCACTAGCGGGAGGAATGAGCAGTTCTTC
16	-	once	TRBJ1-5	TRBV28	CASIQGGGAGNQPQHF	TGTGCCAGCATCCAAGGTGGGGGGGCGGGCAATCAGCCCCAGCATTTT
16	-	-	TRBJ2-3	TRBV11-1	CASSLPNRDLTDTQYF	TGTGCCAGCAGCTTACCAAACAGGGATCTAACAGATACGCAGTATTTT
16	TRBD1	-	TRBJ1-5	TRBV7-8	CASSLDYGQGDQPQHF	TGTGCCAGCAGCTTAGATTATGGACAGGGCGATCAGCCCCAGCATTTT
14	-	-	TRBJ1-2	TRBV6-2/TRBV6-3	CASSYSFDSSLLIF	TGTGCCAGCAGTTACAGTTTTGACTCCTCCTTATTGATCTTC
16	TRBD2	once	TRBJ2-7	TRBV28	CASTPTQREGTFEQYF	TGTGCCAGCACCCCAACCCAGCGGGAGGGGACTTTCGAGCAGTACTTC
17	TRBD2	once	TRBJ2-4	TRBV28	CASIGEGGRFNKNIQYF	TGTGCCAGCATCGGTGAGGGCGGGAGGTTTAACAAAAACATTCAGTACTTC
15	TRBD1	-	TRBJ1-1	TRBV25-1	CASRKDRVWFTEAFF	TGTGCCAGCAGGAAGGACAGGGTTTGGTTCACTGAAGCTTTCTTT
19	TRBD2	few	TRBJ2-5	TRBV28	CASSNNHLTRAGFRETQYF	TGTGCCAGCAGCAACAACCATCTTACTAGAGCGGGATTTCGGGAGACCCAGTACTTC
13	-	-	TRBJ2-3	TRBV2	CASSFRHADTQYF	TGTGCCAGCAGTTTCAGACATGCAGATACGCAGTATTTT
18	-	-	TRBJ1-2	TRBV19	CASSISSGGMIVGYGYTF	TGTGCCAGTAGTATTAGTAGCGGCGGCATGATCGTCGGGTATGGCTACACCTTC